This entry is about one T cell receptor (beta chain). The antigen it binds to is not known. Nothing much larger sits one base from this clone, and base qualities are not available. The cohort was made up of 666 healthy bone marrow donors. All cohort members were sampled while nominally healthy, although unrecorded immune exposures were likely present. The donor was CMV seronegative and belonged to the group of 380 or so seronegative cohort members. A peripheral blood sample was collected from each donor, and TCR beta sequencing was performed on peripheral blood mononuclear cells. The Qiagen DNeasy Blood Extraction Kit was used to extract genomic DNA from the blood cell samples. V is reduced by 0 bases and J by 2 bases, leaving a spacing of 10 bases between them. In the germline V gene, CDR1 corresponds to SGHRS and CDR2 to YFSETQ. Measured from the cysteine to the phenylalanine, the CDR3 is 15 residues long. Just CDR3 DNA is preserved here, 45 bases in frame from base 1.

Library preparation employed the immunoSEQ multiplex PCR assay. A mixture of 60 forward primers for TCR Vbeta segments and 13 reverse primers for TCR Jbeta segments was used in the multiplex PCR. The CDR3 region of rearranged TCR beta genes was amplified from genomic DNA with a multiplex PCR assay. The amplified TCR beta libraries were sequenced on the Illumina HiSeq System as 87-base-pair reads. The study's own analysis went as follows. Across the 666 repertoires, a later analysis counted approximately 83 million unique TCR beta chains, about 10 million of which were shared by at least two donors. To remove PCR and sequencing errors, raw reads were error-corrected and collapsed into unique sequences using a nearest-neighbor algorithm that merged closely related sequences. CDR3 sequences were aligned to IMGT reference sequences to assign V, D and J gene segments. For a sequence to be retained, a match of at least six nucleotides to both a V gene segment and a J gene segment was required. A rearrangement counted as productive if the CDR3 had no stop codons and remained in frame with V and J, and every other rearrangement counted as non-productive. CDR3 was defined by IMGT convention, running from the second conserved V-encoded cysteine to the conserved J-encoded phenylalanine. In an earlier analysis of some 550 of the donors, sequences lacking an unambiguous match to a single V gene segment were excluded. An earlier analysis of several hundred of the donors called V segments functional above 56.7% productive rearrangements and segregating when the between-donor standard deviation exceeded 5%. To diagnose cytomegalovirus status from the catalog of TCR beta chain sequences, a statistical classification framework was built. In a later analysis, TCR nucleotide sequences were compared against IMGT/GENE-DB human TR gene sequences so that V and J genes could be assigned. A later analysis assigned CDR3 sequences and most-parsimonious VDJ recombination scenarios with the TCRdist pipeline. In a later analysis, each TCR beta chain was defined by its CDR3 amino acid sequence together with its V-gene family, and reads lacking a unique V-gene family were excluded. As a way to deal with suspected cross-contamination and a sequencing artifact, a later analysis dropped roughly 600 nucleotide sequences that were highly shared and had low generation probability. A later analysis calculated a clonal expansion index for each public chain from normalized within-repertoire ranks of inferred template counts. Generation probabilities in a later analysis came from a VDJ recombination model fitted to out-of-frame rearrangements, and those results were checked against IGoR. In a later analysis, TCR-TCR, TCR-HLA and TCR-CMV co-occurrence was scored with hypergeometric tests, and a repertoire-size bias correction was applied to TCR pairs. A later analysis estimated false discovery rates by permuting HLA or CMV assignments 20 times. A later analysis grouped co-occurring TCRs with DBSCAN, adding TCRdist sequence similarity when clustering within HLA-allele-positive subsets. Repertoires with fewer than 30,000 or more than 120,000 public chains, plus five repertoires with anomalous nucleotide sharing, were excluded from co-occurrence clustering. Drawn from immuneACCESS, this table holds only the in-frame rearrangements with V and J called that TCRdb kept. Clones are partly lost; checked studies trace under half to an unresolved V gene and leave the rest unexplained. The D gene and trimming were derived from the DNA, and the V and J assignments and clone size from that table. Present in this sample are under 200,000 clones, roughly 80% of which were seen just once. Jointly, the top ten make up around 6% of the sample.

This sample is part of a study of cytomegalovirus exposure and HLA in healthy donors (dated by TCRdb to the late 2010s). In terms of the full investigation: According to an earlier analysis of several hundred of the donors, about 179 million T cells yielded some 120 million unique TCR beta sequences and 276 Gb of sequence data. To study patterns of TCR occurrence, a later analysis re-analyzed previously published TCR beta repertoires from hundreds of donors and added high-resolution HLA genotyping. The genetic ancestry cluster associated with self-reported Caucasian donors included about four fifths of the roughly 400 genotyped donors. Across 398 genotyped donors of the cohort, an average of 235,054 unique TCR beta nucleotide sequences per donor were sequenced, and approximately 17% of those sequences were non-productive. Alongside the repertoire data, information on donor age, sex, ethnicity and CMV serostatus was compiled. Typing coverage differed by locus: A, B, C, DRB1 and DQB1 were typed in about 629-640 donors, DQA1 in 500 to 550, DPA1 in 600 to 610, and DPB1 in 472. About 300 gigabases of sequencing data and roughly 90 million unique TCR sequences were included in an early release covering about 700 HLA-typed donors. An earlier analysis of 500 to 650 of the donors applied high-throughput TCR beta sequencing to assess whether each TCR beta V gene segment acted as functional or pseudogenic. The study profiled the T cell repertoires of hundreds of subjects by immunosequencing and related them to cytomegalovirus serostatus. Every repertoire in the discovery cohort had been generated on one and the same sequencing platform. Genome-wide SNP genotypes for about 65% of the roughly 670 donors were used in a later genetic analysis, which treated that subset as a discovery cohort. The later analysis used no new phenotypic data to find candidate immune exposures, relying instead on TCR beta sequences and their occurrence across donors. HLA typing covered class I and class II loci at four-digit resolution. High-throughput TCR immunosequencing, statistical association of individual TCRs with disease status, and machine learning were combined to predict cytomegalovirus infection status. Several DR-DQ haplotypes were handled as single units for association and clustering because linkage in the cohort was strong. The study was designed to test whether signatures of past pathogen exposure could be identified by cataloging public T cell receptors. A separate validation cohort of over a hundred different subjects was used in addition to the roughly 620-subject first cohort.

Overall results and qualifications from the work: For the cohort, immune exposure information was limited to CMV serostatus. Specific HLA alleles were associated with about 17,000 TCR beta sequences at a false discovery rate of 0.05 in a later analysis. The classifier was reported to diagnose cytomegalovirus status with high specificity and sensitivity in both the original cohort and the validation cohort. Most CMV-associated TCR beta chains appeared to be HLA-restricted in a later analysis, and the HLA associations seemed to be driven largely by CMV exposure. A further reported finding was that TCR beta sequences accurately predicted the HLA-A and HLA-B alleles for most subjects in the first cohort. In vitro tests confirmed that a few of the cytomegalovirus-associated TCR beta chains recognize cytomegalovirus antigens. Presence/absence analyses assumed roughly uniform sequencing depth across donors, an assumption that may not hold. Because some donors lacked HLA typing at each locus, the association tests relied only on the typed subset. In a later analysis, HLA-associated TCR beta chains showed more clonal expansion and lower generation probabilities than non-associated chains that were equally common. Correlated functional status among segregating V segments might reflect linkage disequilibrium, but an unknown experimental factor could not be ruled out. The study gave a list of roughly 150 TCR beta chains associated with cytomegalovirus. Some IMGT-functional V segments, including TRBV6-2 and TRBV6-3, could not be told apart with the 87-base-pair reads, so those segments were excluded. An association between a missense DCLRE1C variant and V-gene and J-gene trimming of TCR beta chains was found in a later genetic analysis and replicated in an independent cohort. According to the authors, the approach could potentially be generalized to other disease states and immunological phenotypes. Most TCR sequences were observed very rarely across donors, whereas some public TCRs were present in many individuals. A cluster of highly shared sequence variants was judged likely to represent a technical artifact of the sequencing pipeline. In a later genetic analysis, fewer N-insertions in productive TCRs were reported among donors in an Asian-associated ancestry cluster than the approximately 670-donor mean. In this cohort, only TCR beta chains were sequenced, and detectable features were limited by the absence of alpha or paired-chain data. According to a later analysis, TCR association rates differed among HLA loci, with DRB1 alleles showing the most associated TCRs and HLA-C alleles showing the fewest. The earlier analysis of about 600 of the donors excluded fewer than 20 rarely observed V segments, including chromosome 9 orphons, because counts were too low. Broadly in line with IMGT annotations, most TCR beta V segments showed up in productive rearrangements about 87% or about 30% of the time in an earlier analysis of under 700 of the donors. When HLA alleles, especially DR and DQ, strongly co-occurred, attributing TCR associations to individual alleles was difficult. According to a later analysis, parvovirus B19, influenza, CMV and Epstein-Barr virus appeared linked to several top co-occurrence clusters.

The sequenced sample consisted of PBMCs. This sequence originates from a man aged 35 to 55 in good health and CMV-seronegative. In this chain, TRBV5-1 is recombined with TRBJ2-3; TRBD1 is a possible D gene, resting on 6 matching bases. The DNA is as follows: TGCGCCAGCAGCTTGGTTCACAGGGACACAGATACGCAGTATTTT. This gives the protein CASSLVHRDTDTQYF.